This T cell receptor beta chain is drawn from a study of glioma-infiltrating T cells after dendritic cell vaccination. As for the study in general: The vaccine used monocyte-derived dendritic cells pulsed overnight with autologous tumor lysate.

With regard to this clone: Additional DNA sequences in this sample encode the identical CDR3.

The primer mix had 60 V beta and 13 J beta primers. The assay was immunoSEQ multiplex PCR, and TCRdb's table has in-frame clones only and misses some. The sample lists over 55,000 clones, around 81% occurring once. V dropped 3 bases and J dropped 11 bases, with 13 bases sitting between them. This CDR3 spans 12 amino acids. Germline V gene lookup returns CDR1 ENHRY and CDR2 SYGVKD. Selection required adequate fresh-frozen tumor tissue plus more than two years' survival data. The rearrangement joins TRBV10-3 to TRBJ1-1; D perhaps matches TRBD1 (5 bases). The starting material was blood, obtained before dendritic cell vaccination. The clonotype comes from a human donor with glioblastoma. CDR3 region: CAISEDDRGAFF. CDR3 in DNA: TGTGCCATCAGTGAAGACGACAGAGGCGCTTTCTTT.